Following are 25 T cell receptor beta chains from one sample sequenced in a study of blood T cell repertoires in COVID-19. TCRdb keeps only in-frame clones here, not all; method: immunoSEQ multiplex PCR. This sample has a few hundred thousand clones; approximately 86% occur once, and the top ten carry about 8.5%. Sequencing used peripheral blood. The source of these receptors is a man aged 18 to 29 with active or convalescent COVID-19.

The V and J genes are TRBV7-2 and TRBJ1-3; 9 bases line up with TRBD1. The J segment lost 2 bases and the V segment lost 5 bases, leaving 4 bases of the junction unmatched. This CDR3 is built from 15 residues. From germline, CDR1 is SGHTA and CDR2 FQGNSA. This CDR3 is CASSRDRAPGNTIYF. For the CDR3, the DNA is TGTGCCAGCAGCCGGGACAGGGCCCCTGGAAACACCATATATTTT. Together with reference TRBV7-2 and TRBJ1-3, the CDR3 gives the full variable domain: GAGVSQSPSNKVTEKGKDVELRCDPISGHTALYWYRQSLGQGLEFLIYFQGNSAPDKSGLPSDRFSAERTGGSVSTLTIQRTQQEDSAVYLCASSRDRAPGNTIYFGEGSWLTVV.

The CDR3 reads CASSSRTSGGAFSPDTQYF. DNA for the CDR3: TGTGCCAGCAGCTCTCGTACTAGCGGGGGGGCCTTTAGCCCAGATACGCAGTATTTT. The chain employs TRBV13 and TRBJ2-3; 13 bases match TRBD2. V lost 4 bases, J lost 4 bases, and 14 bases stayed unmatched. The V gene's germline CDR1 is PRHDT and CDR2 FYEKMQ (reference sequence). The CDR3 sequence is 19 residues long.

CDR3 loop: CASSPRGGDNTEAFF. Written as DNA, the CDR3 is TGTGCCAGCTCACCCAGAGGGGGCGATAACACTGAAGCTTTCTTT. V gene TRBV18 combines with J gene TRBJ1-1; the match to TRBD1 covers 7 bases. V was pared by 3 bases and J by 2 bases, with 6 bases of the junction left unmatched. CDR3 length: 15 residues. CDR1 and CDR2 (germline): KGHSH, LQKENI.

V is TRBV6-5 and J is TRBJ1-6; TRBD1 is a possible D gene (6 bases). Germline CDR1 is MNHEY and CDR2 is SVGAGI. Deletions cut 5 bases from V and 9 bases from J, with 14 bases between. The CDR3 runs to 14 residues. The CDR3 here is CASSQPHRASPLHF. As DNA, the CDR3 is TGTGCCAGCAGTCAGCCTCACAGGGCTTCACCCCTCCACTTT.

V is TRBV9 and J is TRBJ1-1, with 7 bases lining up with TRBD1. Germline lookup yields CDR1 SGDLS and CDR2 YYNGEE. Unmatched junction bases numbered 8, after V lost 6 bases and J lost 0 bases. CDR3 length: 15 amino acids. This chain's CDR3 is CASTRQGLMNTEAFF. For the CDR3, the DNA is TGTGCCAGCACGAGACAGGGTCTAATGAACACTGAAGCTTTCTTT.

This chain connects TRBV5-4 to TRBJ1-4; 9 nucleotides match TRBD1. In germline, CDR1 is SGHNT, CDR2 YYREEE (reference sequence). V dropped 6 bases and J dropped 5; count of bases not matched to a gene: 5. This CDR3 is 14 amino acids long. The CDR3 DNA sequence: TGTGCCAGCACCTCGACAGGGGGGAATGAAAAACTGTTTTTT. Its protein product is CASTSTGGNEKLFF.

The chain couples TRBV2 to TRBJ1-2, with a weak D call TRBD1 (5 bases). Germline CDR1 is SNHLY and CDR2 is FYNNEI. The CDR3 spans 11 residues. Trimming left V 9 bases short and J 7 bases short, with 12 bases between. The CDR3 spells CARSRGVGYTF. The CDR3 bases are TGTGCCAGGTCCCGGGGGGTTGGCTACACCTTC.

The rearrangement uses TRBV29-1 and TRBJ1-1; D possibly corresponds to TRBD1 (5 bases). CDR1 SQVTM and CDR2 ANQGSEA come from the germline V gene. There are 12 residues in the CDR3. V was clipped by 4 bases and J by 3 bases, with 9 bases between them. CDR3 amino acids: CSVVGDDTEAFF. As DNA, the CDR3 is TGCAGCGTTGTAGGGGATGACACTGAAGCTTTCTTT.

The J gene is TRBJ2-7, the V gene TRBV4-2; the match to TRBD2 covers 13 bases. There are 16 residues in the CDR3. In germline, CDR1 is LGHNA, CDR2 YNFKEQ. V shed 1 base and J 9 bases; nucleotides not matched to a gene: 9. The CDR3 reads CASSQGPLAGGSGQYF. The CDR3 region has the DNA TGTGCCAGCAGCCAAGGGCCACTAGCGGGGGGGTCTGGGCAGTACTTC.

J is TRBJ1-4 and V is TRBV27; unclear D gene. The CDR3 contains 16 residues. In germline, CDR1 is MNHEY, CDR2 SMNVEV (reference sequence). Trimming stripped 8 bases from V and 0 bases from J, with 16 bases between. As DNA, the CDR3 is TGTGCCAGCCTAGGATACACCAATGCAACTAATGAAAAACTGTTTTTT. Its protein product is CASLGYTNATNEKLFF. The full variable domain, in which reference TRBV27 and TRBJ1-4 provide the parts outside the CDR3, is EAQVTQNPRYLITVTGKKLTVTCSQNMNHEYMSWYRQDPGLGLRQIYYSMNVEVTDKGDVPEGYKVSRKEKRNFPLILESPSPNQTSLYFCASLGYTNATNEKLFFGSGTQLSVL.

This sequence joins TRBV9 and TRBJ1-4; 7 positions agree with TRBD1. Germline V gene data show CDR1 as SGDLS and CDR2 as YYNGEE. The CDR3 consists of 14 residues. V dropped 4 bases and J dropped 8; count of bases not matched to a gene: 8. The CDR3 DNA sequence: TGTGCCAGCAGCACAGGGGACACTCCCGAAAAACTGTTTTTT. Protein sequence: CASSTGDTPEKLFF.

The V and J genes are TRBV5-1 and TRBJ2-7; TRBD1 matches at 9 bases. Germline CDR1 SGHRS, CDR2 YFSETQ. This CDR3 region has 15 residues. V shed 4 bases and J 3 bases; nucleotides not matched to a gene: 8. The CDR3 nucleotides read TGCGCCAGCAGCACTGGGACAGGGTCTAACTACGAGCAGTACTTC. It codes for CASSTGTGSNYEQYF.

The table lists this clone with a count of one. V gene TRBV4-1 combines with J gene TRBJ2-3, with D perhaps TRBD2 (6 bases). Per the germline V gene, CDR1 is MGHRA and CDR2 is YSYEKL. V lost 4 bases and J lost 0, with 14 bases in between. The CDR3 runs to 16 residues. In DNA, the CDR3 is TGCGCCAGCAGCCCCGGGCGGGGCCCTAGCACAGATACGCAGTATTTT. It codes for CASSPGRGPSTDTQYF.

The chain has TRBV27 and TRBJ1-1, with D possibly matching TRBD1 (6 bases). CDR3 length: 13 residues. V dropped 8 bases and J dropped 5 bases, with 15 bases sitting between them. Per the germline V gene, CDR1 is MNHEY and CDR2 is SMNVEV (reference sequence). The CDR3 DNA sequence: TGTGCCAGCGGGTACGGGGGGCGAACTGAAGCTTTCTTT. Its protein is CASGYGGRTEAFF.

This rearrangement joins TRBV6-5 to TRBJ1-3; a weak D match, TRBD1 (6 bases). Trimming removed 6 bases from V and 0 bases from J, with 12 bases in between. Germline values: CDR1 MNHEY, CDR2 SVGAGI. The CDR3 has 15 residues. The CDR3 spells CASRSRTDSGNTIYF. CDR3 DNA sequence: TGTGCCAGCAGATCCAGGACAGACTCTGGAAACACCATATATTTT.

On this clone: The same CDR3 is also encoded by other DNA sequences in this sample. The chain has TRBV9 and TRBJ1-1; TRBD1 might be the D (5 bases). V was trimmed by 0 bases and J by 6 bases, leaving 12 bases between them. The CDR3 consists of 14 residues. The germline CDR1 and CDR2 sequences are SGDLS and YYNGEE. The CDR3 here is CASSVVGGSAEAFF. In DNA, the CDR3 is TGTGCCAGCAGCGTAGTGGGGGGATCTGCTGAAGCTTTCTTT.

The sample holds one count of this clone. The gene calls are TRBV29-1 and TRBJ1-4, with D possibly TRBD1 on 6 matching bases. The V gene's germline CDR1 is SQVTM and CDR2 ANQGSEA. The V and J ends lost 6 bases and 6 bases respectively, with 17 bases between them. This CDR3 region has 14 residues. CDR3 in amino acids: CSVSLGQWDEKLFF. The DNA of the CDR3 is TGCAGCGTCTCTTTGGGACAATGGGATGAAAAACTGTTTTTT.

In this sample, this clone turned up once. The chain employs TRBV5-6 and TRBJ1-2, with D possibly TRBD1 on 5 matching bases. CDR1 SGHDT and CDR2 YYEEEE come from the germline V gene. V lost 4 bases and J lost 4, with 14 bases in between. The CDR3 is 14 residues long. Here the CDR3 DNA reads TGTGCCAGCAGCGGGGGGAGCAGCTCCTATGGCTACACCTTC. The encoded protein is CASSGGSSSYGYTF.

The V and J genes are TRBV15 and TRBJ2-7; a weak D match, TRBD2 (7 bases). Trimming stripped 6 bases from V and 3 bases from J, with 15 bases between. This CDR3 is built from 14 residues. Germline CDR1 LNHNV, CDR2 YYDKDF (reference sequence). The DNA for the CDR3 is TGTGCCACCAGTCTCCGGGGGGCCGGCTACGAGCAGTACTTC. This sequence encodes CATSLRGAGYEQYF.

J is TRBJ1-2 and V is TRBV6-5; D perhaps matches TRBD1 (5 bases). Trimming took 7 bases from V and 10 from J, leaving 13 bases between them. The germline CDR1 and CDR2 sequences are MNHEY and SVGAGI. The CDR3 sequence is 11 residues long. The CDR3 DNA sequence: TGTGCCAGCACAGCAGGGAATGACTACACCTTC. Amino acid sequence: CASTAGNDYTF.

The chain couples TRBV7-2 to TRBJ2-3; D is uncertain. The CDR3 length is 18 residues. Germline V CDR1 and CDR2: SGHTA, FQGNSA. CDR3 loop: CWVGPSLVPDRLGDTQYF. For the CDR3, the DNA is TGTTGGGTCGGCCCCAGCTTAGTCCCAGACCGACTTGGAGATACGCAGTATTTT.

This chain uses TRBV19 with TRBJ1-2, with a weak D call TRBD1 (5 bases). This CDR3 has 14 residues. Deletions cut 6 bases from V and 0 bases from J, with 11 bases between. CDR1 is LNHDA, CDR2 SQIVND, per germline (reference sequence). The CDR3: CASRESGANYGYTF. In DNA form, the CDR3 reads TGTGCCAGTAGGGAATCGGGGGCTAACTATGGCTACACCTTC.

The J gene is TRBJ1-2, the V gene TRBV6-6, with D hard to call. The germline V gene has CDR1 MNHNY and CDR2 SVGAGI (reference sequence). The CDR3 has 11 residues. The CDR3 nucleotides are TGTGCTGTTTCGAGCTACTATGGCTACACCTTC. Protein product: CAVSSYYGYTF.

The J gene is TRBJ1-1, the V gene TRBV7-6; D possibly corresponds to TRBD1 (6 bases). Germline CDR1 reads SGHVS; CDR2 reads FNYEAQ. Between the trimmed V and J ends, which lost 3 bases and 0 bases, there was a span of 11 bases. This CDR3 spans 15 amino acids. CDR3 bases: TGTGCCAGCAGCTTGGACAGATCGATGAACACTGAAGCTTTCTTT. It encodes CASSLDRSMNTEAFF.

The chain uses TRBV12-3 or TRBV12-4 and TRBJ2-7; a weak D match, TRBD2 (5 bases). Trimming pared 4 bases from V and 7 bases from J, leaving 11 bases between. This CDR3 spans 12 amino acids. Here the CDR3 reads CASSYSGGEQYF. The DNA for the CDR3 is TGTGCCAGCAGTTATTCCGGCGGGGAGCAGTACTTC.